These 23 T cell receptor beta chains were all obtained from the same sample, sequenced in a study of blood T cell repertoires in COVID-19. The assay was immunoSEQ multiplex PCR, and TCRdb's table has in-frame clones only and misses some. The sample consists of approximately 390,000 clones, 87% of them appearing once. The sample consisted of PBMCs or T cells enriched from blood (not recorded which). These receptors were taken from a woman between 45 and 60 years old who had recovered from COVID-19.

This clone was seen a single time. The J gene is TRBJ1-1, the V gene TRBV19; maybe TRBD1 (5 bases). Germline CDR1 LNHDA, CDR2 SQIVND (reference sequence). The ends were cut back, 7 bases at V and 0 bases at J, with 15 bases in the middle. The CDR3 length is 15 residues. CDR3 loop: CASKGLRQVNTEAFF. CDR3 nucleotide sequence: TGTGCCAGTAAGGGGTTACGGCAGGTGAACACTGAAGCTTTCTTT. The full variable domain, rest sourced from reference TRBV19 and TRBJ1-1, is DGGITQSPKYLFRKEGQNVTLSCEQNLNHDAMYWYRQDPGQGLRLIYYSQIVNDFQKGDIAEGYSVSREKKESFPLTVTSAQKNPTAFYLCASKGLRQVNTEAFFGQGTRLTVV.

The V call is TRBV7-9, the J call TRBJ1-3; TRBD1 aligns across 9 bases. The germline gives CDR1 SEHNR, CDR2 FQNEAQ (reference sequence). This CDR3 is 16 amino acids long. V lost 7 bases and J lost 7; bases outside the gene matches: 14. CDR3 region: CASTTDRGAVGNTIYF. The DNA of the CDR3 is TGTGCCAGCACTACGGACAGGGGAGCTGTAGGCAACACCATATATTTT.

This clone was recorded only once. The chain couples TRBV6-6 to TRBJ2-7, with 14 bases that match TRBD2. CDR1 and CDR2 (germline): MNHNY, SVGAGI (reference sequence). V lost 4 bases and J lost 5; bases outside the gene matches: 4. This CDR3 is 15 amino acids long. CDR3: CASSSGLAGGHEQYF. CDR3 DNA sequence: TGTGCCAGCAGTTCTGGACTAGCGGGGGGCCACGAGCAGTACTTC.

The V call is TRBV7-2, the J call TRBJ2-2; D not resolved. This CDR3 is 12 amino acids long. From germline, CDR1 is SGHTA and CDR2 FQGNSA. The ends were cut back, 5 bases at V and 3 bases at J, with 4 bases in the middle. CDR3 nucleotide sequence: TGTGCCAGCAGCCCCTACACCGGGGAGCTGTTTTTT. Protein sequence: CASSPYTGELFF.

The chain carries TRBV12-5 and TRBJ1-1; D is ambiguous. Germline V CDR1 and CDR2: LGHNT, FRNRAP. The CDR3 spans 14 residues. The V end lost 0 bases, the J end lost 0 bases, and 5 bases lay between the germline ends. As DNA, the CDR3 is TGTGCTAGTGGTTTGGTCCCCATGAACACTGAAGCTTTCTTT. As protein: CASGLVPMNTEAFF.

The rearrangement uses TRBV7-2 and TRBJ2-7, with TRBD2 matching 12 bases. V dropped 2 bases and J dropped 3; count of bases not matched to a gene: 11. Germline V gene sequence: CDR1 SGHTA, CDR2 FQGNSA. The CDR3 has 18 residues. For the CDR3, the DNA is TGTGCCAGCAGCTTAACAGCTAGCGGGGGGGCGGTTCTCTACGAGCAGTACTTC. Translation gives CASSLTASGGAVLYEQYF.

This rearrangement joins TRBV2 to TRBJ1-6; D call uncertain. The CDR3 is 15 amino acids. CDR1 and CDR2 (germline): SNHLY, FYNNEI. With 7 bases removed from V and 9 bases from J, the gap between germline ends came to 19 bases. The CDR3 reads CASTQEEEFGSPLHF. The CDR3, as DNA: TGTGCCAGCACCCAGGAGGAGGAGTTCGGTTCACCCCTCCACTTT. Looking up the rest from reference TRBV2 and TRBJ1-6 gives the full variable domain: EPEVTQTPSHQVTQMGQEVILRCVPISNHLYFYWYRQILGQKVEFLVSFYNNEISEKSEIFDDQFSVERPDGSNFTLKIRSTKLEDSAMYFCASTQEEEFGSPLHFGNGTRLTVT.

The V call is TRBV7-2, the J call TRBJ1-4; a weak D match, TRBD1 (5 bases). CDR3 length equals 15 residues. Germline V gene sequence: CDR1 SGHTA, CDR2 FQGNSA. Trimming removed 0 bases at V and 12 bases at J, with 17 bases between. DNA for the CDR3: TGTGCCAGCAGCTTAGCGGGAGGCGGGGGGATGGAACTGTTTTTT. Translation gives CASSLAGGGGMELFF.

V gene TRBV15 combines with J gene TRBJ1-5; D might be TRBD1 (6 bases). The CDR3 is 14 amino acids. CDR1 and CDR2 from the germline V gene are LNHNV and YYDKDF (reference sequence). Deletions cut 4 bases from V and 4 bases from J, with 11 bases between. The CDR3 DNA reads as TGTGCCACCAGCACGCGGACAGCAAATCAGCCCCAGCATTTT. Its protein product is CATSTRTANQPQHF.

The chain carries TRBV12-1 and TRBJ1-6; TRBD1 is the table's D call and was not checked against the DNA. TRBV12-1 has pseudogene status. The CDR3 is 18 residues long. CDR3 coding DNA: TGTGCCAGCAGCCGCCAAGGGACAGAGAGCTCCTATAATTCACCCCTCCACTTT. Translating gives CASSRQGTESSYNSPLHF.

The genes are TRBV5-6 and TRBJ2-2; D gene ambiguous. Trimming removed 1 base from V and 5 bases from J, with 9 bases in between. The CDR3 loop spans 14 amino acids. The germline V gene encodes CDR1 SGHDT and CDR2 YYEEEE. The CDR3 region is CASSLIAATGELFF. The CDR3 bases are TGTGCCAGCAGCTTGATCGCGGCGACCGGGGAGCTGTTTTTT.

CDR3 sequence (DNA): TGTGCCAGCAGTTCACAGGACACCGGGGAGCTGTTTTTT. It codes for CASSSQDTGELFF. The gene calls are TRBV6-6 and TRBJ2-2; D might be TRBD1 (5 bases). Looked up from germline, CDR1 is MNHNY and CDR2 is SVGAGI (reference sequence). V was shortened by 4 bases and J by 3 bases, with 6 bases between the two germline ends. The CDR3 is 13 amino acids.

The chain couples TRBV6-5 to TRBJ1-1; 7 nucleotides align to TRBD1. Per the germline V gene, CDR1 is MNHEY and CDR2 is SVGAGI. The CDR3 contains 14 residues. Trimming at V came to 7 bases and at J to 5 bases, leaving 10 bases not matched to a gene. CDR3 in DNA: TGTGCCAGCACCCCGGAAGGGGGCAGGACTGAAGCTTTCTTT. Translating gives CASTPEGGRTEAFF.

This chain uses TRBV3-1 (or the pseudogene TRBV3-2) with TRBJ1-3; D call uncertain. Trimming took off 5 bases at V and 3 bases at J, with 14 bases between the two ends. The CDR3 is 15 amino acids. Germline V gene lookup returns CDR1 LGHDT and CDR2 YNNKEL (reference sequence). The CDR3 nucleotides read TGTGCCAGCAGCTTAGGTGGAGGTCTTGGAAACACCATATATTTT. Its protein is CASSLGGGLGNTIYF.

V usage is TRBV10-2 and J usage is TRBJ1-2; TRBD1 agrees at 7 bases. This CDR3 has 15 amino acids. V dropped 3 bases and J dropped 4; count of bases not matched to a gene: 8. Germline V gives CDR1 WSHSY, CDR2 SAAADI. CDR3 residues: CASSDEGAPGYGYTF. In DNA, the CDR3 is TGCGCCAGCAGTGACGAGGGGGCGCCGGGCTATGGCTACACCTTC.

The rearrangement uses TRBV6-5 and TRBJ2-7, with a possible D match to TRBD1 (5 bases). The germline V gene has CDR1 MNHEY and CDR2 SVGAGI. Trimming removed 10 bases at V and 3 bases at J, with 19 bases between. The CDR3 totals 14 residues. The chain's CDR3 is CAITAGPLYYEQYF. The CDR3 DNA follows: TGTGCCATCACCGCAGGGCCCCTCTACTACGAGCAGTACTTC.

The chain links TRBV2 to TRBJ1-2; 7 bases agree with TRBD1. The V and J ends lost 9 bases and 5 bases, in that order; junction bases with no gene match: 9. This CDR3 is 13 amino acids long. Germline V lookup: CDR1 SNHLY, CDR2 FYNNEI. Here the CDR3 DNA reads TGTGCCAGTATGGACAGGAGATATTATGGCTACACCTTC. Amino acids: CASMDRRYYGYTF.

This rearrangement joins TRBV19 to TRBJ2-7; TRBD1 aligns across 7 bases. J gave up 0 bases and V 10 bases, and 12 bases lay outside the gene matches. Per the germline V gene, CDR1 is LNHDA and CDR2 is SQIVND (reference sequence). The CDR3 covers 15 residues. The CDR3 DNA reads TGTGCCACCTGGGACAGTCAAAGTTCCTCCTACGAGCAGTACTTC. This translates into CATWDSQSSSYEQYF. The whole variable domain, remainder taken from reference TRBV19 and TRBJ2-7, is DGGITQSPKYLFRKEGQNVTLSCEQNLNHDAMYWYRQDPGQGLRLIYYSQIVNDFQKGDIAEGYSVSREKKESFPLTVTSAQKNPTAFYLCATWDSQSSSYEQYFGPGTRLTVT.

This sequence joins TRBV7-2 and TRBJ2-7, with TRBD2 matching 12 bases. The CDR3 runs 15 residues. Looked up from germline, CDR1 is SGHTA and CDR2 is FQGNSA. Losses at the gene ends were 2 bases for V and 3 bases for J; bases not matched to a gene: 2. For the CDR3, the DNA is TGTGCCAGCAGCTTATGGGGACTAGCGGGCTACGAGCAGTACTTC. This encodes CASSLWGLAGYEQYF.

The V gene is TRBV6-5, the J gene TRBJ2-7; 10 nucleotides agree with TRBD1. CDR1 and CDR2 (germline): MNHEY, SVGAGI. The V gene end was trimmed by 7 bases and the J gene end by 5 bases; junction bases not matched to a gene: 8. The CDR3 is made up of 14 amino acids. CDR3 sequence reads: CASTLLTGGNEQYF. The CDR3 DNA reads TGTGCCAGCACCTTGTTGACAGGGGGCAACGAGCAGTACTTC.

This sequence joins TRBV6-5 and TRBJ2-1, with D perhaps TRBD1 (5 bases). Germline CDR1 is MNHEY and CDR2 is SVGAGI. The CDR3 contains 16 residues. With 4 bases removed from V and 2 bases from J, the gap between germline ends came to 15 bases. Here the CDR3 reads CASSSQRRVTYNEQFF. The CDR3 DNA reads TGTGCCAGCAGTTCTCAACGCAGGGTCACCTACAATGAGCAGTTCTTC.

J is TRBJ1-2 and V is TRBV19; TRBD1 aligns across 10 bases. This CDR3 spans 15 amino acids. Unmatched junction bases numbered 7, after V lost 5 bases and J lost 4 bases. The germline gives CDR1 LNHDA, CDR2 SQIVND (reference sequence). The CDR3 protein is CASSDRDRGVYGYTF. The CDR3 DNA reads as TGTGCCAGTAGTGACCGGGACAGGGGCGTCTATGGCTACACCTTC.

V usage is TRBV27 and J usage is TRBJ1-4, with TRBD1 matching 10 bases. The germline gives CDR1 MNHEY, CDR2 SMNVEV (reference sequence). Trimming took 8 bases from V and 8 from J; bases not matched to a gene: 8. The CDR3 loop spans 14 amino acids. CDR3 sequence reads: CASGQDRGDEKLFF. The CDR3 DNA is TGTGCCAGCGGCCAGGACAGGGGGGACGAAAAACTGTTTTTT.